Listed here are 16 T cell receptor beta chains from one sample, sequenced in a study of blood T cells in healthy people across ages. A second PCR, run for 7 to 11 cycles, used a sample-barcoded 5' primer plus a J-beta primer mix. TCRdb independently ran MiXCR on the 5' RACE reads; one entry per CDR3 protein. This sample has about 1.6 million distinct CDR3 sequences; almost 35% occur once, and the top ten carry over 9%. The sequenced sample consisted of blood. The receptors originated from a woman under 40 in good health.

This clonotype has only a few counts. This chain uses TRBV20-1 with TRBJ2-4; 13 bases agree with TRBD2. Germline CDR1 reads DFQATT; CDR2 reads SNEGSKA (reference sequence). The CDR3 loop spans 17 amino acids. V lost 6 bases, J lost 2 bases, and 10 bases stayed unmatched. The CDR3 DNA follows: TGCAGTGCCCAAAGACTAGCGGGAGGCGAGACCAAAAACATTCAGTACTTC. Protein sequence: CSAQRLAGGETKNIQYF.

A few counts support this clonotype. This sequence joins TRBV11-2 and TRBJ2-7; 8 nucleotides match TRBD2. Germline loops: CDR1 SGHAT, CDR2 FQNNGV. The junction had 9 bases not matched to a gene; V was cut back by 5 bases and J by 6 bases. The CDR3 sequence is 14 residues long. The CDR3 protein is CASSQLAVGGEQYF. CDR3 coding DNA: TGTGCCAGCAGCCAACTAGCGGTGGGGGGCGAGCAGTACTTC.

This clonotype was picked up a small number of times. The CDR3 loop is CSARNYRVGYEQYF. The CDR3 region has the DNA TGCAGTGCTAGAAATTACAGGGTGGGTTACGAGCAGTACTTC. The chain links TRBV20-1 to TRBJ2-5, with D perhaps TRBD1 (6 bases). The J call could be wrong; TRBJ2-7 is a better fit for the DNA end. Germline CDR1 DFQATT, CDR2 SNEGSKA (reference sequence). This CDR3 spans 14 amino acids.

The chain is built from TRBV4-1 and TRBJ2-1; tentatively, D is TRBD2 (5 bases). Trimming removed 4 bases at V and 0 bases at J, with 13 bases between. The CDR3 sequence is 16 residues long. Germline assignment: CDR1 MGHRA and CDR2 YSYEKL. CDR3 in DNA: TGCGCCAGCAGCCGGACCGGGGTTATCTCCTACAATGAGCAGTTCTTC. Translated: CASSRTGVISYNEQFF.

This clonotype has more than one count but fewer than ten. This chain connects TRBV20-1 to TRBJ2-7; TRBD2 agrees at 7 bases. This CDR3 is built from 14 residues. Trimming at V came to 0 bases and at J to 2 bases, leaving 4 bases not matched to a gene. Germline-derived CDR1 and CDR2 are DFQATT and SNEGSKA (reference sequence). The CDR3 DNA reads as TGCAGTGCTAGAGACTCCCGGGGGGCCTACGAGCAGTACTTC. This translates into CSARDSRGAYEQYF.

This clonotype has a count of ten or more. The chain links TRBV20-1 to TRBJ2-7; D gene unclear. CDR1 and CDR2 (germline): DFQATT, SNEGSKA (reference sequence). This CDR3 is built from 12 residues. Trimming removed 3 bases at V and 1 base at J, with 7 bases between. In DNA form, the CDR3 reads TGCAGTGCTAGTTTTTCGTCCTACGAGCAGTACTTC. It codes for CSASFSSYEQYF.

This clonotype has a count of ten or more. CDR3 DNA sequence: TGTGCCAGCAGCCCAGTTGGAAGAGAATACAATGAGCAGTTCTTC. Translation gives CASSPVGREYNEQFF. The chain recombines TRBV7-2 with TRBJ2-1; D not certain. Trimming took off 5 bases at V and 4 bases at J, with 15 bases between the two ends. Germline CDR1 is SGHTA and CDR2 is FQGNSA. This CDR3 comprises 15 residues.

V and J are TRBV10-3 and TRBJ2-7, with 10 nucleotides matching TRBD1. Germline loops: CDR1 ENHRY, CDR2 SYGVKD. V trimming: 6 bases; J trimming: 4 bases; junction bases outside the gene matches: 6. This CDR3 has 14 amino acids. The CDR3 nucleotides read TGTGCCATCAGCCGTGGGACAGGGGCGTACGAGCAGTACTTC. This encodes CAISRGTGAYEQYF.

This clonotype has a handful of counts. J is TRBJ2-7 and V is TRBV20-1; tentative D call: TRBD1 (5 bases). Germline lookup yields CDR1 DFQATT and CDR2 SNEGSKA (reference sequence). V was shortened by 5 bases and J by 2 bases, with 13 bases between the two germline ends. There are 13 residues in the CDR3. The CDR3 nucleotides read TGCAGTGCTCGAGGTGTGGGGCCCTACGAGCAGTACTTC. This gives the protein CSARGVGPYEQYF.

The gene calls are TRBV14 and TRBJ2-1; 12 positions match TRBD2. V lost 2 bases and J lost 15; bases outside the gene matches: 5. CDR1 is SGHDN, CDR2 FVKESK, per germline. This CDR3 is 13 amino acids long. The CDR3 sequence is CASSQLAGGTGFF. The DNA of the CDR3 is TGTGCCAGCAGCCAACTAGCGGGGGGGACTGGGTTCTTC. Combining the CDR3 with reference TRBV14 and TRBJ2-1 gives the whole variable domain EAGVTQFPSHSVIEKGQTVTLRCDPISGHDNLYWYRRVMGKEIKFLLHFVKESKQDESGMPNNRFLAERTGGTYSTLKVQPAELEDSGVYFCASSQLAGGTGFFGPGTRLTVL.

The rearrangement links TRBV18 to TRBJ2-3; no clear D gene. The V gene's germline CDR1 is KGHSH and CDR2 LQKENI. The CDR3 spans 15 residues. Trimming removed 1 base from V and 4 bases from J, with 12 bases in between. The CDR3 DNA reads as TGTGCCAGCTCACCACACCCATCGGAGCCAGATACGCAGTATTTT. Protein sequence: CASSPHPSEPDTQYF.

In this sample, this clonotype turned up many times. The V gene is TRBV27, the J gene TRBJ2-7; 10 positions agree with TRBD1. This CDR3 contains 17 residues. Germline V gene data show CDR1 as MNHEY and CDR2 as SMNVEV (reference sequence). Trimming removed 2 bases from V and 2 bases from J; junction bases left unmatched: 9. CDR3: CASSLRGQGFTTYEQYF. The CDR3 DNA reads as TGTGCCAGCAGTTTACGGGGACAGGGGTTTACCACCTACGAGCAGTACTTC.

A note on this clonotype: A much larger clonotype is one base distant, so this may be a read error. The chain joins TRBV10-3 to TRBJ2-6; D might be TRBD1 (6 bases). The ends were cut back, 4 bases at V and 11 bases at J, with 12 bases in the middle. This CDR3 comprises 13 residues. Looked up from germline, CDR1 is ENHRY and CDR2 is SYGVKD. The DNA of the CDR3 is TGTGCCATCAGTGTGTCAGGGGACGACGTCCTGACTTTC. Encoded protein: CAISVSGDDVLTF.

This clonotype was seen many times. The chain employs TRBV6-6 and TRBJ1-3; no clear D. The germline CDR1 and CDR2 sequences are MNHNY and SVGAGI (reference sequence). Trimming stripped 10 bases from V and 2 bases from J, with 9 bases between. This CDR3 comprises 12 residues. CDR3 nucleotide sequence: TGTGCCACCTCCCCAACTGGAAACACCATATATTTT. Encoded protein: CATSPTGNTIYF.

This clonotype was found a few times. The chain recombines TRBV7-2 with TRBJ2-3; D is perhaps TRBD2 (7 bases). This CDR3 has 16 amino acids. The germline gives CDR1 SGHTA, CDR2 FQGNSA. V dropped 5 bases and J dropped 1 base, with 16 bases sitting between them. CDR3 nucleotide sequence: TGTGCCAGCAGCACCCTCGGGGGGCCACGCACAGATACGCAGTATTTT. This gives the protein CASSTLGGPRTDTQYF.

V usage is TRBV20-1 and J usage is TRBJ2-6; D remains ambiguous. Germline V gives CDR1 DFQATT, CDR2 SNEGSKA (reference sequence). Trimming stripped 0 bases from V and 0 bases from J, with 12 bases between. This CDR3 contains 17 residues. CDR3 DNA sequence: TGCAGTGCTAGAGATTACGGCTCAACCTCTGGGGCCAACGTCCTGACTTTC. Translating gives CSARDYGSTSGANVLTF.